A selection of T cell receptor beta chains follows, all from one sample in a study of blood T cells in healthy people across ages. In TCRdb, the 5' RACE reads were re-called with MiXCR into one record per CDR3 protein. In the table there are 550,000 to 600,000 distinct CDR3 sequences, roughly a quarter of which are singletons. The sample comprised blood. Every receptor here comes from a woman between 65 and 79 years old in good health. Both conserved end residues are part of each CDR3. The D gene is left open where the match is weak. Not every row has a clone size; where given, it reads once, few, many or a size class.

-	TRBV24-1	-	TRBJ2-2	CATSDSKLTANTGELFF	TGTGCCACCAGTGACTCCAAATTGACGGCGAACACCGGGGAGCTGTTTTTT
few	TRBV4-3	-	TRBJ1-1	CASSQSSGGYTEAFF	TGCGCCAGCAGCCAATCCTCGGGGGGCTACACTGAAGCTTTCTTT
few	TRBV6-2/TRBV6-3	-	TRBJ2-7	CASGWAASSYEQYF	TGTGCCAGCGGATGGGCCGCGAGCTCCTACGAGCAGTACTTC
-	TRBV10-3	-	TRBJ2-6	CASVPGPGSGANVLTF	TGTGCCTCCGTCCCCGGGCCCGGCTCTGGGGCCAACGTCCTGACTTTC
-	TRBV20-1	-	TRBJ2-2	CSARDQGKGDGELFF	TGCAGTGCTAGAGATCAAGGAAAAGGGGACGGGGAGCTGTTTTTT
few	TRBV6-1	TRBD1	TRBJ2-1	CASRVDRGRYNEQFF	TGTGCCAGCAGGGTGGACAGGGGGAGGTACAATGAGCAGTTCTTC
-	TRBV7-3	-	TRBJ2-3	CASSWDRRTSGGDTQYF	TGTGCCAGCAGTTGGGACCGACGAACCAGCGGTGGAGATACGCAGTATTTT
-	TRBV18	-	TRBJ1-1	CASSPRQVMNTEAFF	TGTGCCAGCTCACCACGGCAGGTCATGAACACTGAAGCTTTCTTT
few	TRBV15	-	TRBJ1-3	CATSAPPGRAYGNTIYF	TGTGCCACCAGCGCTCCTCCTGGCAGGGCGTACGGAAACACCATATATTTT
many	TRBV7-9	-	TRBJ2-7	CASSSDPHDEQYF	TGTGCCAGCAGCAGTGACCCCCATGACGAGCAGTACTTC
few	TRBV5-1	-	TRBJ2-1	CASSLGVSSYNEQFF	TGCGCCAGCAGCTTGGGGGTCAGCTCCTACAATGAGCAGTTCTTC
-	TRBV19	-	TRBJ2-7	CASSATTSYEQYF	TGTGCCAGTAGTGCGACTACCTCCTACGAGCAGTACTTC
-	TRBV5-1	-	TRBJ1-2	CASTDSYYGYTF	TGCGCCAGCACCGACAGTTACTATGGCTACACCTTC
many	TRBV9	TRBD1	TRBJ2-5	CASSVFTGDQETQYF	TGTGCCAGCAGCGTTTTCACAGGGGACCAAGAGACCCAGTACTTC
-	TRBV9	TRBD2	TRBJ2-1	CASSVALAGGPLEQFF	TGTGCCAGCAGCGTAGCTCTAGCGGGGGGGCCCCTTGAGCAGTTCTTC
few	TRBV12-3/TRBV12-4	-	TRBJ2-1	CASSSGLPYNEQFF	TGTGCCAGCAGTTCGGGACTCCCCTACAATGAGCAGTTCTTC
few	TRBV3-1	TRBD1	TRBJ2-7	CASSPWDRGYEQYF	TGTGCCAGCAGCCCTTGGGACAGGGGCTACGAGCAGTACTTC
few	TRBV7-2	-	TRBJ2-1	CASSPNLYDNEQFF	TGTGCCAGCAGCCCAAACCTTTACGACAATGAGCAGTTCTTC
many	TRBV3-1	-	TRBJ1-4	CASSQGGADAFEKLFF	TGTGCCAGCAGCCAAGGAGGGGCCGACGCCTTTGAAAAACTGTTTTTT
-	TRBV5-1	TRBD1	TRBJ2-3	CASRADRGNTDTQYF	TGCGCCAGCAGGGCCGACAGGGGGAACACAGATACGCAGTATTTT
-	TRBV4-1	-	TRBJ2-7	CASSQEAASYEQYF	TGCGCCAGCAGCCAAGAGGCAGCTTCCTACGAGCAGTACTTC
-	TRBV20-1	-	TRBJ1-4	CSARDPKGSGEKLFF	TGCAGTGCTAGAGATCCCAAGGGATCGGGTGAAAAACTGTTTTTT
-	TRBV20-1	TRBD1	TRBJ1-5	CSAPGQPSTFNQPQHF	TGCAGTGCCCCGGGACAGCCCTCAACCTTCAATCAGCCCCAGCATTTT
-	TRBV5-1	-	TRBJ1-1	CASSPGGGANTEAFF	TGCGCCAGCAGCCCGGGGGGGGGCGCGAACACTGAAGCTTTCTTT
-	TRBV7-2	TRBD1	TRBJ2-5	CASSDRGKIETQYF	TGTGCCAGCAGTGACAGGGGAAAGATAGAGACCCAGTACTTC
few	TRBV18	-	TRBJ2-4	CASSPSRRDIHYF	TGTGCCAGCTCACCATCACGGCGTGACATTCATTACTTC
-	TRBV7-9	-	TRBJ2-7	CASSPYWQGGEQYF	TGTGCCAGCAGTCCGTATTGGCAGGGGGGCGAGCAGTACTTC
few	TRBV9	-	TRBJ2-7	CASSVATGSEQYF	TGTGCCAGCAGCGTAGCTACCGGAAGCGAGCAGTACTTC
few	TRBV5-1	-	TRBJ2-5	CASSLRRTAGETQYF	TGCGCCAGCAGCTTGCGGCGGACGGCCGGAGAGACCCAGTACTTC
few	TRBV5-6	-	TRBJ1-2	CASSFKGYGYTF	TGTGCCAGCAGCTTCAAAGGCTATGGCTACACCTTC
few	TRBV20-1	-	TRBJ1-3	CSAGGMGGGPSGNTIYF	TGCAGTGCTGGGGGGATGGGGGGCGGTCCCTCTGGAAACACCATATATTTT
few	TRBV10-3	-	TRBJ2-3	CAISIREATDTQYF	TGTGCCATCAGCATCAGGGAAGCAACAGATACGCAGTATTTT
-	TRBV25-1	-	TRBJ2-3	CASSTHRDVRDTQYF	TGTGCCAGCAGTACACACCGGGACGTCAGGGATACGCAGTATTTT
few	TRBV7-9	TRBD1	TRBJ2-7	CASSQGQAAYEQYF	TGTGCCAGCAGCCAAGGACAGGCCGCCTACGAGCAGTACTTC
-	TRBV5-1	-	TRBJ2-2	CASSTGTSAREAGELFF	TGCGCCAGCAGCACCGGGACTTCCGCGAGGGAAGCCGGGGAGCTGTTTTTT
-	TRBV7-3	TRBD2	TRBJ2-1	CARSSLAGSGEQFF	TGTGCCAGAAGCTCGTTAGCGGGTTCGGGGGAGCAGTTCTTC
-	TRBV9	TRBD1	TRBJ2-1	CASSVAGQEYNEQFF	TGTGCCAGCAGCGTCGCGGGACAGGAATACAATGAGCAGTTCTTC
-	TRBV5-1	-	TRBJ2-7	CASSLSGYPYEQYF	TGCGCCAGCAGCTTATCAGGGTACCCCTACGAGCAGTACTTC